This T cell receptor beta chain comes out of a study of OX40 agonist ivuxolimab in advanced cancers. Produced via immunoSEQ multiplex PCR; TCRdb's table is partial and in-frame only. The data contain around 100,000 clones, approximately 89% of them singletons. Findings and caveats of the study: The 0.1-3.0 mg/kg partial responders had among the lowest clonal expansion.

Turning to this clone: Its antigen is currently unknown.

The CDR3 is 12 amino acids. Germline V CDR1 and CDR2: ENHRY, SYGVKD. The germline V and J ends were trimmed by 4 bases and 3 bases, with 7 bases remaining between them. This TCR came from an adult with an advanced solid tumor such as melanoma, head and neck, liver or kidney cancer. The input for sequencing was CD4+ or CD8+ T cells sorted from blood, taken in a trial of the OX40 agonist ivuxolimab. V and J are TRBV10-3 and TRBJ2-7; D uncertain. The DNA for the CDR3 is TGTGCCATCAGTGGGCAGGACTACGAGCAGTACTTC. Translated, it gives CAISGQDYEQYF.